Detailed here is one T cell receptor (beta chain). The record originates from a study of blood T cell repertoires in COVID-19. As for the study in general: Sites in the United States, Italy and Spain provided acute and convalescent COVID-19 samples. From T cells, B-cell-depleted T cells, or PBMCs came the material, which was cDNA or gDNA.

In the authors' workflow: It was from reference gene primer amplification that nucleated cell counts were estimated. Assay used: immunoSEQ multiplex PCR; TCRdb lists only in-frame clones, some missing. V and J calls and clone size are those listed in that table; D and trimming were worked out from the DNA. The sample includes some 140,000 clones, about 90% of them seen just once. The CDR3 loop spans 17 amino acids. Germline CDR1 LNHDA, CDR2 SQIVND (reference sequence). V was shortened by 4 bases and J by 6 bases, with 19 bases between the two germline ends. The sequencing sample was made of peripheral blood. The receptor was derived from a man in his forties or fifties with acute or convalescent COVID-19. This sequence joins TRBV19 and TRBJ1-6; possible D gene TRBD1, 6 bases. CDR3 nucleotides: TGTGCCAGTAGTAACCCTCGGACAGTTAGGGCTAATTCACCCCTCCACTTT. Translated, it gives CASSNPRTVRANSPLHF.